The 21 T cell receptor beta chains listed next were all sequenced from one sample in a study of shared T cell receptors in the human thymus. Method: immunoSEQ multiplex PCR; TCRdb's copy keeps in-frame clones and lacks some. The table includes about 500,000 clones, about four fifths detected once. These data also featured in a second study, about human thymus T cells.

The sequenced material came from thymocytes. The source is a boy under two years old with a congenital heart defect.

This clone was recorded once. This chain links TRBV28 with TRBJ2-3, with TRBD2 identical over 9 bases. J lost 1 base, V lost 7 bases, and 6 bases had no gene match. The CDR3 spans 15 residues. Germline CDR1 reads MDHEN; CDR2 reads SYDVKM. This chain's CDR3 is CASIRGRAGTDTQYF. DNA of the CDR3: TGTGCCAGCATCCGCGGGAGGGCCGGCACAGATACGCAGTATTTT. Looking up the rest from reference TRBV28 and TRBJ2-3 gives the full variable domain: DVKVTQSSRYLVKRTGEKVFLECVQDMDHENMFWYRQDPGLGLRLIYFSYDVKMKEKGDIPEGYSVSREKKERFSLILESASTNQTSMYLCASIRGRAGTDTQYFGPGTRLTVL.

This chain uses TRBV5-4 with TRBJ1-2; D not resolved. The CDR3 has 13 residues. The germline gives CDR1 SGHNT, CDR2 YYREEE (reference sequence). V was pared by 4 bases and J by 8 bases, with 15 bases between. DNA of the CDR3: TGTGCCAGCAGCGCCCGGGAGACTGTAGGCTACACCTTC. Its translation: CASSARETVGYTF.

This clone has a handful of counts. V gene TRBV28 combines with J gene TRBJ2-7, with 10 bases identical to TRBD1. The ends lost 5 bases at V and 6 bases at J; junction bases unmatched: 10. Per the germline V gene, CDR1 is MDHEN and CDR2 is SYDVKM. This CDR3 contains 15 residues. CDR3 sequence: CASSPRWTGGGEQYF. For the CDR3, the DNA is TGTGCCAGCAGTCCTCGTTGGACAGGGGGTGGCGAGCAGTACTTC.

The chain couples TRBV6-5 to TRBJ2-7; D is unclear. The CDR3 is 16 residues long. V lost 0 bases and J 2 bases, leaving 14 bases between the germline ends. Germline lookup yields CDR1 MNHEY and CDR2 SVGAGI. The CDR3 reads CASSYSIRPRTYEQYF. In DNA, the CDR3 is TGTGCCAGCAGTTACTCGATTCGTCCCAGAACCTACGAGCAGTACTTC.

CDR3 sequence (DNA): TGTGCCAGCAGTGCCTCGGGACTAGCGGGAGGGCCGGTACAGCACAATGAGCAGTTCTTC. Translation gives CASSASGLAGGPVQHNEQFF. This chain joins TRBV6-4 and TRBJ2-1; 16 bases map to TRBD2. Trimming removed 4 bases from V and 5 bases from J; junction bases left unmatched: 14. This CDR3 region has 20 residues. Germline V gives CDR1 MRHNA, CDR2 SNTAGT.

This clone has more than one count but fewer than ten. This sequence joins TRBV19 and TRBJ2-3; 10 bases are shared with TRBD2. The CDR3 covers 18 residues. V trimming: 3 bases; J trimming: 2 bases; junction bases outside the gene matches: 11. From germline, CDR1 is LNHDA and CDR2 SQIVND (reference sequence). CDR3 in amino acids: CASSIIPPSGRATDTQYF. CDR3 DNA sequence: TGTGCCAGTAGTATTATCCCTCCGAGCGGGAGGGCCACAGATACGCAGTATTTT. The variable domain in full, completed from reference TRBV19 and TRBJ2-3, reads DGGITQSPKYLFRKEGQNVTLSCEQNLNHDAMYWYRQDPGQGLRLIYYSQIVNDFQKGDIAEGYSVSREKKESFPLTVTSAQKNPTAFYLCASSIIPPSGRATDTQYFGPGTRLTVL.

The chain uses TRBV2 and TRBJ1-2; D possibly corresponds to TRBD1 (5 bases). Per the germline V gene, CDR1 is SNHLY and CDR2 is FYNNEI. Deletions cut 6 bases from V and 3 bases from J, with 14 bases between. This CDR3 contains 14 residues. The CDR3 sequence is CASRGPGNDYGYTF. CDR3 DNA: TGTGCCAGCAGGGGCCCAGGGAACGACTATGGCTACACCTTC.

The chain links TRBV28 to TRBJ2-7; TRBD2 aligns across 14 bases. The V segment lost 4 bases and the J segment 7 bases; nucleotides outside the gene matches: 6. The CDR3 contains 15 residues. Germline lookup yields CDR1 MDHEN and CDR2 SYDVKM. DNA for the CDR3: TGTGCCAGCAGTTCGGGACTAGCGGGAGTGGAGGAGCAGTACTTC. Its protein product is CASSSGLAGVEEQYF.

This clone was seen more than once but under ten times. The V and J genes are TRBV19 and TRBJ2-1; 14 bases align to TRBD2. CDR3 length: 20 residues. V lost 0 bases, J lost 8 bases, and 15 bases stayed unmatched. CDR1 and CDR2 (germline): LNHDA, SQIVND (reference sequence). The CDR3: CASSIDRAWGTSGRSDEQFF. CDR3 nucleotide sequence: TGTGCCAGTAGTATAGATCGAGCTTGGGGGACTAGCGGGAGATCTGATGAGCAGTTCTTC.

V gene TRBV4-3 combines with J gene TRBJ2-4; 7 nucleotides agree with TRBD2. Germline-derived CDR1 and CDR2 are LGHNA and YSLEER. The CDR3 has 15 amino acids. V was pared by 2 bases and J by 8 bases, with 9 bases of the junction left unmatched. CDR3 sequence reads: CASSQRVGGLDIQYF. The CDR3 DNA reads TGCGCCAGCAGCCAAAGGGTCGGGGGGTTGGACATTCAGTACTTC.

The CDR3 sequence is CASGQGNYGYTF. CDR3 nucleotide sequence: TGTGCCAGCGGACAGGGGAACTATGGCTACACCTTC. This chain uses TRBV28 with TRBJ1-2; TRBD1 matches at 9 bases. V shed 8 bases, J shed 2 bases, and the junction held 0 bases outside the gene matches. The CDR3 covers 12 residues. The germline gives CDR1 MDHEN, CDR2 SYDVKM.

The chain couples TRBV30 to TRBJ2-4, with TRBD2 matching 8 bases. Germline V CDR1 and CDR2: GTSNPN, SVGIG (reference sequence). The junction had 4 bases not matched to a gene; V was cut back by 6 bases and J by 0 bases. The CDR3 extends over 14 amino acids. The CDR3 DNA reads as TGTGCCTGCCGGGAGGGGGGAGCCAAAAACATTCAGTACTTC. Its protein product is CACREGGAKNIQYF.

V gene TRBV25-1 combines with J gene TRBJ2-3, with 14 bases aligning to TRBD2. This CDR3 is 18 amino acids long. The V gene's germline CDR1 is MGHDK and CDR2 SYGVNS. V lost 7 bases to trimming and J lost 2 bases; unmatched junction nucleotides: 11. CDR3 amino acids: CASKPGLAGAGLTDTQYF. DNA for the CDR3: TGTGCCAGCAAACCGGGACTAGCGGGAGCCGGTCTCACAGATACGCAGTATTTT.

The J gene is TRBJ2-3, the V gene TRBV15; D not resolved. The CDR3 contains 15 residues. CDR1 and CDR2 from the germline V gene are LNHNV and YYDKDF (reference sequence). V was trimmed by 0 bases and J by 0 bases, leaving 7 bases between them. In DNA form, the CDR3 reads TGTGCCACCAGCAGAGATGGGCAGAGCACAGATACGCAGTATTTT. This encodes CATSRDGQSTDTQYF. Filled out from reference TRBV15 and TRBJ2-3, the complete variable domain reads DAMVIQNPRYQVTQFGKPVTLSCSQTLNHNVMYWYQQKSSQAPKLLFHYYDKDFNNEADTPDNFQSRRPNTSFCFLDIRSPGLGDTAMYLCATSRDGQSTDTQYFGPGTRLTVL.

V gene TRBV11-2 combines with J gene TRBJ2-3; TRBD2 matches 13 bases. Germline V CDR1 and CDR2: SGHAT, FQNNGV. Losses at the gene ends were 6 bases for V and 6 bases for J; bases not matched to a gene: 6. The CDR3 sequence is 15 residues long. CDR3 bases: TGTGCCAGCAGGGGGGGACTAGCGGGACCGGATACGCAGTATTTT. As protein: CASRGGLAGPDTQYF. The whole variable domain, filled in from reference TRBV11-2 and TRBJ2-3, reads EAGVAQSPRYKIIEKRQSVAFWCNPISGHATLYWYQQILGQGPKLLIQFQNNGVVDDSQLPKDRFSAERLKGVDSTLKIQPAKLEDSAVYLCASRGGLAGPDTQYFGPGTRLTVL.

This chain uses TRBV4-3 with TRBJ2-7, with D maybe TRBD2 (5 bases). This CDR3 is built from 16 residues. CDR1 is LGHNA and CDR2 is YSLEER in the germline V gene. Trimming shortened V by 0 bases and J by 2 bases, and 14 bases separated the two germline ends. The DNA for the CDR3 is TGCGCCAGCAGCCAAGATCGATTGAGGGCCGCCTACGAGCAGTACTTC. It codes for CASSQDRLRAAYEQYF.

The genes are TRBV30 and TRBJ2-3; TRBD2 matches at 7 bases. J gave up 3 bases and V 2 bases, and 8 bases lay outside the gene matches. CDR1 and CDR2 from the germline V gene are GTSNPN and SVGIG (reference sequence). The CDR3 spans 15 residues. The chain's CDR3 is CAWSSSGLVTDTQYF. The CDR3 DNA reads TGTGCCTGGAGTTCCTCTGGACTAGTAACAGATACGCAGTATTTT.

For the CDR3, the DNA is TGTGCCAGCAGCTTGGACAGGGGGCGTGCTAATGAAAAACTGTTTTTT. Protein sequence: CASSLDRGRANEKLFF. The rearrangement uses TRBV5-4 and TRBJ1-4; 9 bases are a match to TRBD1. From germline, CDR1 is SGHNT and CDR2 YYREEE (reference sequence). CDR3 length equals 16 residues. V dropped 0 bases and J dropped 3; count of bases not matched to a gene: 3.

The CDR3 reads CASSQEPQAATYEQYF. The DNA for the CDR3 is TGCGCCAGCAGCCAAGAACCGCAGGCAGCTACCTACGAGCAGTACTTC. The J gene is TRBJ2-7, the V gene TRBV4-1; D not resolved. With 0 bases removed from V and 2 bases from J, the gap between germline ends came to 14 bases. Germline CDR1 reads MGHRA; CDR2 reads YSYEKL. This CDR3 contains 16 residues.

The rearrangement joins TRBV9 to TRBJ1-1, with TRBD1 matching over 9 bases. Germline trimming cut 4 bases from V and 7 bases from J; bases unmatched to any gene: 14. The CDR3 extends over 16 amino acids. Germline CDR1 SGDLS, CDR2 YYNGEE. Here the CDR3 reads CASSPRPGTGTCEAFF. The DNA of the CDR3 is TGTGCCAGCAGCCCCCGTCCCGGGACAGGGACCTGTGAAGCTTTCTTT.

J is TRBJ2-2 and V is TRBV11-2; 7 bases agree with TRBD1. The CDR3 has 17 amino acids. The germline V gene encodes CDR1 SGHAT and CDR2 FQNNGV. J lost 6 bases, V lost 5 bases, and 15 bases had no gene match. The CDR3 sequence: CASSRIRRQGRAGELFF. The DNA for the CDR3 is TGTGCCAGCAGCCGGATAAGACGACAGGGACGTGCCGGGGAGCTGTTTTTT.